These 4 T cell receptor beta chains originate from one sample sequenced in a study of shared clonotypes between healthy human individuals. TCRdb's copy holds only in-frame clones and misses some; the assay was immunoSEQ multiplex PCR. The table shows about 340,000 clones, with less than 75% occurring only once. Sequences were obtained from memory CD4+ T cells sorted from blood. As to subset: CD45RA-negative fraction. Receptors originate from a man aged 25 to 45 in good health.

The chain uses TRBV11-1 and TRBJ2-3; 10 bases agree with TRBD2. The CDR3 spans 15 residues. The V segment lost 3 bases and the J segment 6 bases; nucleotides outside the gene matches: 6. Germline loops: CDR1 SGHAT, CDR2 FQDESV (reference sequence). This chain's CDR3 is CASSFSSGSGDTQYF. In DNA form, the CDR3 reads TGTGCCAGCAGCTTTTCTAGCGGGAGCGGGGATACGCAGTATTTT. Full variable domain (remainder filled in from reference TRBV11-1 and TRBJ2-3): EAEVAQSPRYKITEKSQAVAFWCDPISGHATLYWYRQILGQGPELLVQFQDESVVDDSQLPKDRFSAERLKGVDSTLKIQPAELGDSAMYLCASSFSSGSGDTQYFGPGTRLTVL.

The V gene is TRBV19, the J gene TRBJ1-1; D is uncertain. The CDR3 sequence is 13 residues long. V lost 6 bases and J lost 5, with 13 bases in between. Per the germline V gene, CDR1 is LNHDA and CDR2 is SQIVND (reference sequence). The DNA for the CDR3 is TGTGCCAGTAGCCTAGGAGGAGTAACTGAAGCTTTCTTT. As protein: CASSLGGVTEAFF.

The chain is built from TRBV12-1 and TRBJ2-4; the table's D call TRBD2 went unverified against the DNA. TRBV12-1 is shown as a pseudogene. CDR3 length: 13 amino acids. CDR3 sequence (DNA): TGTGCCAGCCTTCGGGTGGCCAAAAACATTCAGTACTTC. Translation gives CASLRVAKNIQYF.

This sequence joins TRBV25-1 and TRBJ2-3; 8 bases match TRBD2. Germline assignment: CDR1 MGHDK and CDR2 SYGVNS. The CDR3 covers 16 residues. V trimming: 6 bases; J trimming: 2 bases; junction bases outside the gene matches: 10. The CDR3 DNA is TGTGCCAGCAGAAAACCTAGCGGGCTTCTCACAGATACGCAGTATTTT. Protein: CASRKPSGLLTDTQYF. Variable domain in full (rest from reference TRBV25-1 and TRBJ2-3): EADIYQTPRYLVIGTGKKITLECSQTMGHDKMYWYQQDPGMELHLIHYSYGVNSTEKGDLSSESTVSRIRTEHFPLTLESARPSHTSQYLCASRKPSGLLTDTQYFGPGTRLTVL.